One and the same sample provided the 26 T cell receptor beta chains below, sequenced in a study of early T cells in non-severe SARS-CoV-2 infection. TCRdb passed the 5' RACE reads through MiXCR, listing each CDR3 protein once. The table shows about 64,000 distinct CDR3 sequences, with over 10% occurring only once. The source material was whole blood. Every receptor here comes from an adult who was a healthcare worker with PCR-confirmed SARS-CoV-2 infection or an uninfected control (not recorded which).

This clonotype showed up many times. CDR3: CASTRQGNYGYTF. CDR3 bases: TGTGCCAGCACCCGCCAGGGGAACTATGGCTACACCTTC. V gene TRBV12-3 or TRBV12-4 combines with J gene TRBJ1-2, with TRBD1 as a possible D gene (6 bases). The CDR3 extends over 13 amino acids. Trimming removed 7 bases at V and 2 bases at J, with 11 bases between.

This clonotype has a count of ten or more. CDR3 in amino acids: CATSPGQGREKLFF. The CDR3 DNA follows: TGTGCCACCAGCCCGGGACAGGGACGGGAAAAACTGTTTTTT. The chain joins TRBV15 to TRBJ1-4; 9 bases match TRBD1. With V trimmed by 5 bases and J by 8 bases, 6 bases remained unmatched. The CDR3 spans 14 residues. Germline V lookup: CDR1 LNHNV, CDR2 YYDKDF (reference sequence).

The chain is built from TRBV18 and TRBJ1-6, with a tentative D call TRBD1 (6 bases). The CDR3 totals 13 residues. Germline V gene data show CDR1 as KGHSH and CDR2 as LQKENI. Deletions cut 1 base from V and 10 bases from J, with 8 bases between. CDR3 in DNA: TGTGCCAGCTCACCACAGGGGGACTCACCCCTCCACTTT. This translates into CASSPQGDSPLHF.

In its sample, this clonotype was seen many times. The V and J genes are TRBV6-1 and TRBJ2-7; unclear D gene. Germline CDR1 is MNHNS and CDR2 is SASEGT. V was trimmed by 8 bases and J by 3 bases, leaving 8 bases between them. This CDR3 has 11 amino acids. The CDR3 sequence: CASVLYYEQYF. In nucleotides, the CDR3 is TGTGCCAGCGTCCTCTACTACGAGCAGTACTTC.

The chain links TRBV29-1 to TRBJ1-1; the D gene is possibly TRBD1 (5 bases). The CDR3 consists of 12 residues. Trimming pared 7 bases from V and 7 bases from J, leaving 16 bases between. CDR1 SQVTM and CDR2 ANQGSEA come from the germline V gene. Written as DNA, the CDR3 is TGCAGCGCCCTGGAGGGGTGGGATGAAGCTTTCTTT. It yields the protein CSALEGWDEAFF. Filled out from reference TRBV29-1 and TRBJ1-1, the complete variable domain reads SAVISQKPSRDICQRGTSLTIQCQVDSQVTMMFWYRQQPGQSLTLIATANQGSEATYESGFVIDKFPISRPNLTFSTLTVSNMSPEDSSIYLCSALEGWDEAFFGQGTRLTVV.

There are many counts of this clonotype. The chain has TRBV5-1 and TRBJ2-5; 9 bases fit TRBD2. CDR1 and CDR2 from the germline V gene are SGHRS and YFSETQ. The CDR3 consists of 17 residues. Unmatched junction bases numbered 8, after V lost 0 bases and J lost 2 bases. CDR3: CASSLGGRLAGQETQYF. CDR3 sequence (DNA): TGCGCCAGCAGCTTGGGTGGTCGGCTAGCGGGGCAAGAGACCCAGTACTTC.

This clonotype was found a few times. The chain combines TRBV12-5 with TRBJ2-3; a possible D gene is TRBD2 (6 bases). Germline-derived CDR1 and CDR2 are LGHNT and FRNRAP. The CDR3 runs 15 residues. V lost 6 bases and J lost 4, with 17 bases in between. The CDR3 is CASGPGEVDADTQYF. CDR3 nucleotides: TGTGCTAGTGGCCCGGGGGAGGTAGACGCAGATACGCAGTATTTT.

This clonotype appeared a few times. V usage is TRBV5-1 and J usage is TRBJ2-5, with 10 bases identical to TRBD1. There are 16 residues in the CDR3. V gave up 4 bases and J gave up 1 base; unmatched junction bases: 7. The germline V gene encodes CDR1 SGHRS and CDR2 YFSETQ. The CDR3 reads CASSPDRGRPQETQYF. CDR3 DNA sequence: TGCGCCAGCAGCCCTGACAGGGGGCGGCCCCAAGAGACCCAGTACTTC.

The rearrangement joins TRBV10-1 to TRBJ2-2; 11 bases fit TRBD1. V trimming: 10 bases; J trimming: 6 bases; junction bases outside the gene matches: 1. In germline, CDR1 is WNHNN, CDR2 SYGVQD (reference sequence). This CDR3 contains 12 residues. CDR3 residues: CATGQGAGELFF. Here the CDR3 DNA reads TGCGCCACGGGACAGGGGGCCGGGGAGCTGTTTTTT.

The rearrangement links TRBV12-5 to TRBJ1-3; D is unresolved. The V end was cut by 4 bases, the J end by 2 bases, with 9 bases between. This CDR3 is 14 amino acids long. The germline V gene encodes CDR1 LGHNT and CDR2 FRNRAP. CDR3 sequence: CASGSRDPGNTIYF. DNA for the CDR3: TGTGCTAGTGGTTCTAGGGATCCTGGAAACACCATATATTTT.

This clonotype showed up just a few times. The chain couples TRBV10-3 to TRBJ2-2, with TRBD2 identical over 7 bases. Germline V CDR1 and CDR2: ENHRY, SYGVKD. V lost 6 bases to trimming and J lost 3 bases; unmatched junction nucleotides: 4. CDR3 length: 14 residues. The CDR3 DNA follows: TGTGCCATCAGAAGCGGGGCCGACACCGGGGAGCTGTTTTTT. The encoded protein is CAIRSGADTGELFF.

This clonotype was detected once. The chain carries TRBV18 and TRBJ1-1; maybe TRBD1 (6 bases). Germline lookup yields CDR1 KGHSH and CDR2 LQKENI. With 6 bases removed from V and 3 bases from J, the gap between germline ends came to 20 bases. The CDR3 extends over 16 amino acids. The chain's CDR3 is CASSTFRQAGDTEAFF. The CDR3 nucleotides read TGTGCCAGCTCGACCTTCAGACAGGCTGGGGACACTGAAGCTTTCTTT.

The genes are TRBV6-1 and TRBJ1-1; D gene uncertain. The CDR3 has 13 residues. Germline V CDR1 and CDR2: MNHNS, SASEGT. Between the trimmed V and J ends, which lost 4 bases and 4 bases, there was a span of 10 bases. CDR3 coding DNA: TGTGCCAGCAGTGCAGCGGCGCGCACTGAAGCTTTCTTT. Encoded protein: CASSAAARTEAFF.

This clonotype was seen more than once but under ten times. The chain combines TRBV19 with TRBJ2-5; tentatively, D is TRBD1 (5 bases). Germline V gene data show CDR1 as LNHDA and CDR2 as SQIVND (reference sequence). CDR3 length: 14 residues. Trimming stripped 3 bases from V and 2 bases from J, with 10 bases between. CDR3 sequence reads: CASSMSGAQETQYF. In DNA form, the CDR3 reads TGTGCCAGTAGTATGTCTGGGGCACAAGAGACCCAGTACTTC. The full variable domain, in which reference TRBV19 and TRBJ2-5 provide the parts outside the CDR3, is DGGITQSPKYLFRKEGQNVTLSCEQNLNHDAMYWYRQDPGQGLRLIYYSQIVNDFQKGDIAEGYSVSREKKESFPLTVTSAQKNPTAFYLCASSMSGAQETQYFGPGTRLLVL.

A word on this clonotype: Possible read error: a much larger clone is one base away. The V call is TRBV4-1, the J call TRBJ2-7; no clear D. V was cut by 1 base and J by 4 bases, with 11 bases left in between. In germline, CDR1 is MGHRA, CDR2 YSYEKL. This CDR3 is built from 14 residues. The CDR3 loop is CASSQALRAYEQYF. The CDR3 DNA reads TGCGCCAGCAGCCAAGCTCTACGGGCGTACGAGCAGTACTTC.

The chain recombines TRBV19 with TRBJ2-7; tentative D call: TRBD1 (6 bases). The CDR3 extends over 14 amino acids. Germline CDR1 reads LNHDA; CDR2 reads SQIVND (reference sequence). Trimming shortened V by 9 bases and J by 3 bases, and 18 bases separated the two germline ends. CDR3 in DNA: TGTGCCAGCAGGGGCTTGGGAGCCAGCTACGAGCAGTACTTC. It codes for CASRGLGASYEQYF.

This clonotype was recorded many times. A junction end diverges from the germline sequence, so it may reflect a read error. The rearrangement uses TRBV12-3 or TRBV12-4 and TRBJ2-3; D gene ambiguous. The CDR3 consists of 11 residues. CDR3 nucleotides: TGTGCCAGCAGCTTAGCAGATACGCAGTATTTT. Its protein product is CASSLADTQYF.

This clonotype appeared many times. V is TRBV11-2 and J is TRBJ1-4; D is perhaps TRBD1 (6 bases). Germline-derived CDR1 and CDR2 are SGHAT and FQNNGV. V was pared by 7 bases and J by 4 bases, with 16 bases between. There are 15 residues in the CDR3. CDR3 sequence: CASTRAGADNEKLFF. CDR3 DNA sequence: TGTGCCAGCACCCGAGCGGGGGCCGATAATGAAAAACTGTTTTTT.

This sequence joins TRBV10-3 and TRBJ2-5; D is ambiguous. The CDR3 spans 13 residues. V lost 2 bases, J lost 2 bases, and 6 bases lay in between. Germline-derived CDR1 and CDR2 are ENHRY and SYGVKD. CDR3 DNA: TGTGCCATCAGTGAGAGGCAGCAAGAGACCCAGTACTTC. This sequence encodes CAISERQQETQYF.

This chain uses TRBV6-1 with TRBJ2-3, with D tentatively TRBD1 or TRBD2 (5 bases each). The V gene's germline CDR1 is MNHNS and CDR2 SASEGT. Trimming pared 6 bases from V and 2 bases from J, leaving 15 bases between. This CDR3 contains 15 residues. CDR3 DNA: TGTGCCAGCAGGCCCACGGGGACGGTCACAGATACGCAGTATTTT. It yields the protein CASRPTGTVTDTQYF.

The genes are TRBV25-1 and TRBJ1-3; no reliable D call. The CDR3 runs 13 residues. Trimming cost V 8 bases and J 0 bases, with 8 bases left between them. CDR1 MGHDK and CDR2 SYGVNS come from the germline V gene. Here the CDR3 DNA reads TGTGCCAGCTCAGGAAACTCTGGAAACACCATATATTTT. It codes for CASSGNSGNTIYF.

The chain employs TRBV6-2 or TRBV6-3 and TRBJ2-3; 7 nucleotides align to TRBD2. J lost 3 bases, V lost 5 bases, and 5 bases had no gene match. CDR1 is MNHEY, CDR2 SVGEGT, per germline. The CDR3 is 14 amino acids. The CDR3 DNA reads as TGTGCCAGCAGTCCAGCGGGGCCGACAGATACGCAGTATTTT. As protein: CASSPAGPTDTQYF.

This chain joins TRBV12-5 and TRBJ2-1, with no clear D. V shed 9 bases and J shed 6 bases, with 18 bases lying between them. The germline CDR1 and CDR2 sequences are LGHNT and FRNRAP. There are 14 residues in the CDR3. The CDR3 is CASRRAVLSNEQFF. The CDR3 DNA follows: TGTGCTAGCCGTAGGGCAGTATTAAGCAATGAGCAGTTCTTC.

The V and J genes are TRBV6-5 and TRBJ1-1; a weak D match, TRBD1 (5 bases). Between the trimmed V and J ends, which lost 4 bases and 5 bases, there was a span of 14 bases. This CDR3 contains 14 residues. Germline CDR1 is MNHEY and CDR2 is SVGAGI. The CDR3 DNA is TGTGCCAGCAGTTCCGCGACCCGGGGGACTGAAGCTTTCTTT. The encoded protein is CASSSATRGTEAFF.

This clonotype was detected only a few times. This rearrangement joins TRBV9 to TRBJ2-1; no clear D. The CDR3 totals 14 residues. Trimming left V 0 bases short and J 7 bases short, with 11 bases between. Germline V lookup: CDR1 SGDLS, CDR2 YYNGEE. The CDR3, as DNA: TGTGCCAGCAGCGTAGGCGGCTCGCGAAATGAGCAGTTCTTC. Amino acids: CASSVGGSRNEQFF.

The table lists this clonotype with a few counts. The chain uses TRBV7-9 and TRBJ2-1; a weak D match, TRBD2 (7 bases). Germline V gene lookup returns CDR1 SEHNR and CDR2 FQNEAQ (reference sequence). The V gene lost 5 bases and the J gene lost 5 bases, with 16 bases spanning the gap. CDR3 length: 15 residues. CDR3 region: CASSPQGGAHNEQFF. The CDR3 DNA is TGTGCCAGCAGCCCCCAAGGGGGGGCCCACAATGAGCAGTTCTTC.